These T cell receptor beta chains were read from a single sample in a study of cytomegalovirus exposure and HLA in healthy donors. Clones were sequenced by immunoSEQ multiplex PCR, and TCRdb holds only the in-frame ones, with some missing. The sample comprises fewer than 200,000 clones, 76% of which are singletons, and 0.7% to 0.85% rests with the top ten. The sample consisted of PBMCs. These TCRs come from a female donor in good health and CMV-seronegative. CDR3s include the opening cysteine and the closing phenylalanine or tryptophan.

J gene | V gene | CDR3 protein
TRBJ1-4 | TRBV4-3 | CASSQDAGGAGNEKLFF
TRBJ2-3 | TRBV6-1 | CASHLTSGGTDTQYF
TRBJ2-7 | TRBV5-8 | CASSLPGTKTYEQYF
TRBJ2-1 | TRBV6-6 | CASNDRASVHEQFF
TRBJ1-1 | TRBV6-1 | CASSGGTAMNTEAFF
TRBJ1-2 | TRBV7-9 | CASSFASGQGVYGYTF
TRBJ1-2 | TRBV27 | CASRKGANYGYTF
TRBJ2-7 | TRBV7-2 | CASSLAGQGASEQYF
TRBJ1-4 | TRBV6-1 | CASSASVGTGTAFEKLFF
TRBJ2-7 | TRBV7-3 | CASSLFRGVNYEQYF
TRBJ2-1 | TRBV10-2 | CASSPFGSGSRESSYNEQFF
TRBJ1-5 | TRBV6-1 | CASSEDKLIRGQPQHF
TRBJ2-5 | TRBV5-6 | CASSSAGDGETQYF
TRBJ1-4 | TRBV4-2 | CASSQGWQDNEKLFF
TRBJ2-7 | TRBV27 | CASSPRHPGTAPSPYEQYF